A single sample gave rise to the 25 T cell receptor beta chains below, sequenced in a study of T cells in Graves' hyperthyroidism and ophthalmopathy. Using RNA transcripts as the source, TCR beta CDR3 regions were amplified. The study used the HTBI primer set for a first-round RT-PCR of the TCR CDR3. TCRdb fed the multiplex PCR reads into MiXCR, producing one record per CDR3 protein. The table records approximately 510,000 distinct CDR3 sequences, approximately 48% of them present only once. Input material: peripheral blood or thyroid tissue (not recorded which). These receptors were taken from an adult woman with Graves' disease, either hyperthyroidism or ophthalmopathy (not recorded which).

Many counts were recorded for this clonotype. CDR3 in DNA: TGTGCCACCCACGGGACTAGCGGGAGTATGGAGCTGTTTTTT. Translation: CATHGTSGSMELFF. The V and J genes are TRBV6-5 and TRBJ2-2; 14 bases match TRBD2. From germline, CDR1 is MNHEY and CDR2 SVGAGI. Trimming cost V 10 bases and J 10 bases; bases outside gene matches: 8. This CDR3 has 14 residues.

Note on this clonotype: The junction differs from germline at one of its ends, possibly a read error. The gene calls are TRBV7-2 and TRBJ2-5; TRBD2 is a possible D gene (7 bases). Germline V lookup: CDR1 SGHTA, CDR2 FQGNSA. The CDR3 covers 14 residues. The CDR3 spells CASSSKGGGEAQYF. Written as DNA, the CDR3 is TGTGCCAGCAGCTCTAAGGGGGGGGGAGAGGCCCAGTACTTC.

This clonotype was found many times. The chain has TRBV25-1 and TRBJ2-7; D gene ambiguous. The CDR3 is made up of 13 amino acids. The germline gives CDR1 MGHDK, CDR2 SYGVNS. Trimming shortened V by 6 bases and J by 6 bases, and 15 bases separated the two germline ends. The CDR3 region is CASRDRSGIEQYF. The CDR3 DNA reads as TGTGCCAGCAGGGACCGCTCAGGAATCGAGCAGTACTTC.

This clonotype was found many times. The CDR3 loop is CSARDQPGKPEQYF. In DNA form, the CDR3 reads TGCAGTGCTAGAGATCAACCCGGTAAGCCCGAGCAGTACTTC. The chain is built from TRBV20-1 and TRBJ2-7; D not resolved. V lost 0 bases, J lost 6 bases, and 15 bases lay in between. The CDR3 covers 14 residues. The germline V gene has CDR1 DFQATT and CDR2 SNEGSKA (reference sequence).

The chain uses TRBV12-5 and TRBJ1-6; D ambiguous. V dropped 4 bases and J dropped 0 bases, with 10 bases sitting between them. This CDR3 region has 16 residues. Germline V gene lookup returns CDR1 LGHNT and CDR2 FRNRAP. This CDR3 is CASGSSGSSYNSPLHF. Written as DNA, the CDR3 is TGTGCTAGTGGTTCTTCTGGGAGCTCCTATAATTCACCCCTCCACTTT.

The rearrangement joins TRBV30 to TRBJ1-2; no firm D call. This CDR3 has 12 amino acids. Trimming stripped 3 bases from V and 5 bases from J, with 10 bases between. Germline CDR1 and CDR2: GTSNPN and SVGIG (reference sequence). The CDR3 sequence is CAWSRLSYGYTF. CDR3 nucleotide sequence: TGTGCCTGGAGCCGGTTGAGTTATGGCTACACCTTC. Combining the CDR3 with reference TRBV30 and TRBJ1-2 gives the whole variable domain SQTIHQWPATLVQPVGSPLSLECTVEGTSNPNLYWYRQAAGRGLQLLFYSVGIGQISSEVPQNLSASRPQDRQFILSSKKLLLSDSGFYLCAWSRLSYGYTFGSGTRLTVV.

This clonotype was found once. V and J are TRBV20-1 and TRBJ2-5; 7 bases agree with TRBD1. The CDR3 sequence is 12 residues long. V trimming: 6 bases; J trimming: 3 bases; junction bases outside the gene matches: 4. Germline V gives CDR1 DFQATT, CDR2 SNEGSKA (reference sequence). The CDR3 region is CSAPGTEETQYF. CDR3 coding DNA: TGCAGTGCCCCCGGGACAGAAGAGACCCAGTACTTC.

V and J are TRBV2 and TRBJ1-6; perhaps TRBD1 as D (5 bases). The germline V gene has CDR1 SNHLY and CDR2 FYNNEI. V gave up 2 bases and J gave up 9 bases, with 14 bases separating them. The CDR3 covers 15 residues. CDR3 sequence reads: CASSEQGNSASPLHF. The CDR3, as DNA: TGTGCCAGCAGTGAACAGGGAAATTCGGCTTCACCCCTCCACTTT.

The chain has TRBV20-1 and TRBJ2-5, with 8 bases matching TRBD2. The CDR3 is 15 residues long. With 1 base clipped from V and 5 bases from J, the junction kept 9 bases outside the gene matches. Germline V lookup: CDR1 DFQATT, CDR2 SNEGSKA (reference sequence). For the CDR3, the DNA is TGCAGTGCTAGAGTTCCGAGCGGGAGAAGGGAGACCCAGTACTTC. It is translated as CSARVPSGRRETQYF.

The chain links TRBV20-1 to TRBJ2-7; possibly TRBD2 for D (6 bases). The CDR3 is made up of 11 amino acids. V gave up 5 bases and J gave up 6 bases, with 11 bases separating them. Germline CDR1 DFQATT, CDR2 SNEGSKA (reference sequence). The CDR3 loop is CSAEGLAEQYF. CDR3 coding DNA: TGCAGTGCTGAGGGACTGGCCGAGCAGTACTTC.

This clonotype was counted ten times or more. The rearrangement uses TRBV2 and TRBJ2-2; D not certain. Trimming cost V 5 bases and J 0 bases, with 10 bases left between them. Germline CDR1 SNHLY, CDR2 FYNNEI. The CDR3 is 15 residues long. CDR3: CASSWATPNTGELFF. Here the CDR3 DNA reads TGTGCCAGCAGTTGGGCGACTCCGAACACCGGGGAGCTGTTTTTT.

DNA of the CDR3: TGTGCCAGCAGGCCACAGGGAAAAGAGACCCAGTACTTC. The encoded protein is CASRPQGKETQYF. This rearrangement joins TRBV25-1 to TRBJ2-5; a weak D match, TRBD1 (6 bases). V lost 6 bases, J lost 3 bases, and 11 bases lay in between. This CDR3 region has 13 residues. Germline CDR1 is MGHDK and CDR2 is SYGVNS.

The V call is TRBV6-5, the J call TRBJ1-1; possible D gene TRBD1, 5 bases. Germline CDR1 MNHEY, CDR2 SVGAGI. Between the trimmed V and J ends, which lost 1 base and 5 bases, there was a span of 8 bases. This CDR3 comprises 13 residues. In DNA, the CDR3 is TGTGCCAGCAGTTACTTGCGGGGGACTGAAGCTTTCTTT. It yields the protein CASSYLRGTEAFF.

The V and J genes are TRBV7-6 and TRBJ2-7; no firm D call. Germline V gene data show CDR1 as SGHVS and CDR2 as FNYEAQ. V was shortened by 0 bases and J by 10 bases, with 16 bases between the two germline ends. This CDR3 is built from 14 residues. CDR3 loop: CASSLAGKSAFQYF. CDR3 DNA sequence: TGTGCCAGCAGCTTAGCGGGAAAGAGCGCTTTCCAGTACTTC.

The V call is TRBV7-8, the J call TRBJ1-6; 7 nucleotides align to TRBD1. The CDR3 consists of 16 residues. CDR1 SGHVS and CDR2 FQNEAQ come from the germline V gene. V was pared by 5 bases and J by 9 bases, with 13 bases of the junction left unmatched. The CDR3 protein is CASSEGTVTVGSPLHF. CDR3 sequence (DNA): TGTGCCAGCAGCGAAGGGACAGTCACAGTTGGTTCACCCCTCCACTTT.

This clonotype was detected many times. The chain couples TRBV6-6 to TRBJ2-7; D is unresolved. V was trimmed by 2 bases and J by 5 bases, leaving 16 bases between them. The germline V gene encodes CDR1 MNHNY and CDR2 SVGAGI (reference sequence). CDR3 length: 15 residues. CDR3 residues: CASSYNPAAADEQYF. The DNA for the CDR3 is TGTGCCAGCAGTTACAACCCGGCGGCAGCAGACGAGCAGTACTTC.

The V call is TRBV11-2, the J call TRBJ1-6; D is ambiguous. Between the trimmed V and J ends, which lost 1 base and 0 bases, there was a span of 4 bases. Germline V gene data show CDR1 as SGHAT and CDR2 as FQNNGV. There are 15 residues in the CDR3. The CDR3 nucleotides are TGTGCCAGCAGCTTAGGTGACTCCTATAATTCACCCCTCCACTTT. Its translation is CASSLGDSYNSPLHF. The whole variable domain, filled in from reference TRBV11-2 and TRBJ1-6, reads EAGVAQSPRYKIIEKRQSVAFWCNPISGHATLYWYQQILGQGPKLLIQFQNNGVVDDSQLPKDRFSAERLKGVDSTLKIQPAKLEDSAVYLCASSLGDSYNSPLHFGNGTRLTVT.

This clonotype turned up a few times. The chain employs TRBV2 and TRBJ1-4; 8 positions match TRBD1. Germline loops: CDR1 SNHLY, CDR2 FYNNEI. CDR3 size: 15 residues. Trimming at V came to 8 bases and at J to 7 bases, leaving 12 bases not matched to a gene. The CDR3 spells CASAINRGGSEKLFF. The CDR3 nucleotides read TGTGCCAGCGCGATCAACAGGGGGGGGAGTGAAAAACTGTTTTTT.

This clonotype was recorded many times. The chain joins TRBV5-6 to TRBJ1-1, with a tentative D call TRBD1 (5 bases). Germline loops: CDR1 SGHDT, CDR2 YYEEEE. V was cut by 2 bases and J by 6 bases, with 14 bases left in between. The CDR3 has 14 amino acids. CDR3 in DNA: TGTGCCAGCAGCTTCGACAGTCGGGATGCTGAAGCTTTCTTT. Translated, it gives CASSFDSRDAEAFF.

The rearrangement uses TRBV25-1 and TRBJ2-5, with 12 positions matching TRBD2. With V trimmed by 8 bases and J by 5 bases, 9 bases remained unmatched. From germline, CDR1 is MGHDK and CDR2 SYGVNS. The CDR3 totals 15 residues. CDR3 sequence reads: CASSTSGSGWETQYF. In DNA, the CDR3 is TGTGCCAGCTCGACTAGCGGGAGTGGGTGGGAGACCCAGTACTTC.

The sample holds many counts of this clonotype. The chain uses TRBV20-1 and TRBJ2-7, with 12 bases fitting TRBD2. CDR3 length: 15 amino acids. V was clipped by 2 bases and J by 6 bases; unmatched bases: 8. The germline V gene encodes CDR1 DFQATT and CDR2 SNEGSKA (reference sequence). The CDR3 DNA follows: TGCAGTGCTAGAAATGGACTAGCGGGATACATCGAGCAGTACTTC. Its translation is CSARNGLAGYIEQYF.

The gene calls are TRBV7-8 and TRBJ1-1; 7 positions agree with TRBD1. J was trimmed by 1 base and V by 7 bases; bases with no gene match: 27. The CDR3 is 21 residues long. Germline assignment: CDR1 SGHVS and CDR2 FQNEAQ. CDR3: CASTGNRGKTGSRGWNTEAFF. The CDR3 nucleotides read TGTGCCAGCACGGGAAACAGGGGAAAGACGGGTTCAAGGGGATGGAACACTGAAGCTTTCTTT.

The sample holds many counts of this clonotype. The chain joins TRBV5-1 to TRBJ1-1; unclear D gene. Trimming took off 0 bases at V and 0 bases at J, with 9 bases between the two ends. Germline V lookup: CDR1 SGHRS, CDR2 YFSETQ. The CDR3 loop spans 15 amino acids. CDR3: CASSLEGSLNTEAFF. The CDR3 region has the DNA TGCGCCAGCAGCTTGGAGGGCAGTTTGAACACTGAAGCTTTCTTT.

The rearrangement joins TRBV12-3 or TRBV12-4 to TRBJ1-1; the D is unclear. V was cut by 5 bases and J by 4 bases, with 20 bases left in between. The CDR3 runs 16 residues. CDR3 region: CASSPSGFDWSTEAFF. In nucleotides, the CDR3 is TGTGCCAGCAGTCCAAGCGGGTTTGATTGGAGCACTGAAGCTTTCTTT.

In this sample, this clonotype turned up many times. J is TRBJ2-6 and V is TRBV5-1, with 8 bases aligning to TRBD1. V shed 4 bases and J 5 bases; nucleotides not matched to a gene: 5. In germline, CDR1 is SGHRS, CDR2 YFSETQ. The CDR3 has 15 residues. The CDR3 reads CASSQDRARANVLTF. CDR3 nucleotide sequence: TGCGCCAGCAGCCAGGACAGGGCGAGGGCCAACGTCCTGACTTTC.